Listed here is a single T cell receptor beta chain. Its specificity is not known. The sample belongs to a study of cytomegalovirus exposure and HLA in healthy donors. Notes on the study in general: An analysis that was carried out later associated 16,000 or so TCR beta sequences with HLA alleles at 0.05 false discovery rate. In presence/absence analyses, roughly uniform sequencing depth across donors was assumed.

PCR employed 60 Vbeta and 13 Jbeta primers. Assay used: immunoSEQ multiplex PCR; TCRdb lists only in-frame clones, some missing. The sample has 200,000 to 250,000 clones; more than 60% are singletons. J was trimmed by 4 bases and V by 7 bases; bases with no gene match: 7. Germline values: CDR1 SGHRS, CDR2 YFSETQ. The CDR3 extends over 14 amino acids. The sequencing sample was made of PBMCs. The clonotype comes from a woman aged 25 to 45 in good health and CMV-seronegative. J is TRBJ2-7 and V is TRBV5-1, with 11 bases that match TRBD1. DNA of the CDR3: TGCGCCAGCGGCCTGGGACAGGGGGGATACGAGCAGTACTTC. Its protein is CASGLGQGGYEQYF. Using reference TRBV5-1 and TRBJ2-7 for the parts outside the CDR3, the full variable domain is KAGVTQTPRYLIKTRGQQVTLSCSPISGHRSVSWYQQTPGQGLQFLFEYFSETQRNKGNFPGRFSGRQFSNSRSEMNVSTLELGDSALYLCASGLGQGGYEQYFGPGTRLTVT.